This TCR beta chain was recovered during a study of identical twins. The study's findings and limits: The abundant beta clonotypes from cord blood had fewer insertions, and memory repertoires had none of this. Models, which agreed with sharing between unrelated individuals, nonetheless underestimated the out-of-frame TCR alpha sharing seen in monozygotic twins.

In the case of this clonotype: Its antigen is undetermined.

TCRdb reprocessed the 5' RACE reads via MiXCR and lists one record per CDR3 protein. The table lists around 960,000 distinct CDR3 sequences, approximately 13% of them singletons. CDR3 length: 15 amino acids. CDR1 and CDR2 from the germline V gene are MNHNS and SASEGT. V was pared by 5 bases and J by 5 bases, with 15 bases between. The sample was also linked to a second study, of yellow fever vaccine responses in identical twins.

The sequencing input was PBMCs. This clonotype originated in a woman aged 18-29 years in good health. The J gene is TRBJ2-2, the V gene TRBV6-1; either TRBD1 or TRBD2 may supply D (5 bases each). The CDR3 loop reads CASSLARGPTGELFF. The CDR3 DNA follows: TGTGCCAGCAGTCTCGCCCGGGGACCAACCGGGGAGCTGTTTTTT.